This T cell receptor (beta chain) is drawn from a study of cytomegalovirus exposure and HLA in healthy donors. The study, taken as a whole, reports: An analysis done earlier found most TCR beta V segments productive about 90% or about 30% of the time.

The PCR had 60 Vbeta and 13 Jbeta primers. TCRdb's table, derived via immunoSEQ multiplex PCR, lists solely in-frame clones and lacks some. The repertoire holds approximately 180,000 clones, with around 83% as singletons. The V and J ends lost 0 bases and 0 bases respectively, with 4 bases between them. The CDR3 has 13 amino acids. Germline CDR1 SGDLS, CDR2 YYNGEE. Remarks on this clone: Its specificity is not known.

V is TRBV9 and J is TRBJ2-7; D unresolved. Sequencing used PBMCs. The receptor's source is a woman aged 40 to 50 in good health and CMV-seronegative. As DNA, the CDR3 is TGTGCCAGCAGCGTAGGCGACTCCTACGAGCAGTACTTC. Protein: CASSVGDSYEQYF.